Here is one T cell receptor beta chain with its context. Its matching antigen is unknown. TCRdb reprocessed the RT-PCR reads with MiXCR, giving one entry per CDR3 protein. This sample yields 430,000 or so distinct CDR3 sequences, of which 10% to 11% are seen a single time; approximately 12% belongs to the top ten. This sample was included in a study of response to subunit inactivated influenza vaccine. Study-wide points: The authors suggested that every seasonal influenza vaccination recruits few new T cells.

V lost 5 bases, J lost 6 bases, and 10 bases lay in between. This CDR3 region has 13 residues. Germline V gives CDR1 SEHNR, CDR2 FQNEAQ (reference sequence). The sequence was collected from a man between 45 and 60 years old who received an inactivated influenza vaccine. Material: PBMCs from blood, obtained more than 35 days after vaccination. The chain joins TRBV7-9 to TRBJ2-2; D remains ambiguous. The CDR3 loop reads CASSRQMPGELFF. The DNA for the CDR3 is TGTGCCAGCAGCCGACAAATGCCCGGGGAGCTGTTTTTT.